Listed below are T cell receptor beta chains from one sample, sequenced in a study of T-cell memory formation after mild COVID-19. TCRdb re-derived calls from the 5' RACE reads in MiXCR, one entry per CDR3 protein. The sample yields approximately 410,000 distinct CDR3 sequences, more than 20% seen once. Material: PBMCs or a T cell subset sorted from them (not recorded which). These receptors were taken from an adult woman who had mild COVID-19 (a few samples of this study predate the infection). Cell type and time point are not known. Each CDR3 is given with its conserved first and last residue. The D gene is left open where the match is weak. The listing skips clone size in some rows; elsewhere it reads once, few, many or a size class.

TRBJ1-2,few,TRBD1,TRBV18,TGTGCCAGCTCACCCGCCGGGACAGGGGGCTACTATGGCTACACCTTC,CASSPAGTGGYYGYTF
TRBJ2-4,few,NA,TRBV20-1,TGCAGTGCTAGTGACTTCCGATTAGCCAAAAACATTCAGTACTTC,CSASDFRLAKNIQYF
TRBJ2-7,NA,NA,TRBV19,TGTGCCAGTAGTAGCCTCGAGGGATCAGATTACGAGCAGTACTTC,CASSSLEGSDYEQYF
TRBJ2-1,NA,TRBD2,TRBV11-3,TGTGCCAGCAGCTTAGATCGGCTAGCGGGAGTCGGAAATGAGCAGTTCTTC,CASSLDRLAGVGNEQFF
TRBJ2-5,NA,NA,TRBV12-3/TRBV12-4,TGTGCCAGCAGTTTAGGGAGCCCGGTGGGAGAGACCCAGTACTTC,CASSLGSPVGETQYF
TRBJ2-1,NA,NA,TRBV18,TGTGCCAGCTCACCTACAACTCCTGCCACCTCTAATGAGCAGTTCTTC,CASSPTTPATSNEQFF
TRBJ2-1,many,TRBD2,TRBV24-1,TGTGCCACCAGTGATGCTCCCGGGAGGAGCTCCTACAATGAGCAGTTCTTC,CATSDAPGRSSYNEQFF
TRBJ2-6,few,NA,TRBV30,TGTGCCTGGAGTTATGGCTCCTCTGGGGCCAACGTCCTGACTTTC,CAWSYGSSGANVLTF
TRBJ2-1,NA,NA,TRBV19,TGTGCCAGTAGGCTAGGCCCCAAAGAGCAGTTCTTC,CASRLGPKEQFF
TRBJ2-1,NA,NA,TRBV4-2,TGTGCCAGCAGCCCCACGGGGGCGCGGTCTTATTCCTACAATGAGCAGTTCTTC,CASSPTGARSYSYNEQFF
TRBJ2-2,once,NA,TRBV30,TGTGCCTGGAGTGTGGACCTCACCCACACCGGGGAGCTGTTTTTT,CAWSVDLTHTGELFF
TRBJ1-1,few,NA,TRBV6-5,TGTGCCAGCAGTTACCTGTCCGGGGGAAGAAACACTGAAGCTTTCTTT,CASSYLSGGRNTEAFF
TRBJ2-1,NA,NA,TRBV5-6,TGTGCCAGCAGGTTGGTGGGCGGCCATGAGCAGTTCTTC,CASRLVGGHEQFF
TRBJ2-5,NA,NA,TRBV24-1,TGTGCCACCAGTGAAGTGAGAGGTTTAGAGGAGACCCAGTACTTC,CATSEVRGLEETQYF
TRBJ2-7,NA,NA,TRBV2,TGTGCCACCTCCGGGACGGTTTCCGGCGAGCAGTACTTC,CATSGTVSGEQYF
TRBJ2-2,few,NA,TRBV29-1,TGCAGCGTGGCCCGGAGGGGCACCGGGGAGCTGTTTTTT,CSVARRGTGELFF
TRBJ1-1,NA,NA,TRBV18,TGTGCCAGCTCACCTCTTAGGGGCAACACTGAAGCTTTCTTT,CASSPLRGNTEAFF
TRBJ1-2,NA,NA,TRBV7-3,TGTGCCAGCAGCTTAAGCGCAGTTACTAACTATGGCTACACCTTC,CASSLSAVTNYGYTF
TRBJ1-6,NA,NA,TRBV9,TGTGCCAGCAGCGCCGTGGGGGGTGATAATTCACCCCTCCACTTT,CASSAVGGDNSPLHF
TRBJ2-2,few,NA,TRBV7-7,TGTGCTAGCAGCTTTGTACCGAACACCGGGGAGCTGTTTTTT,CASSFVPNTGELFF
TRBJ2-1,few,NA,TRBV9,TGTGCCAGCAGAGGCCAGGCGGGACACAATTTCTCCTACAATGAGCAGTTCTTC,CASRGQAGHNFSYNEQFF
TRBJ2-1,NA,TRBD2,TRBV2,TGTGCCAGCAGTGAAGATCTAGCGGGATATTACAATGAGCAGTTCTTC,CASSEDLAGYYNEQFF
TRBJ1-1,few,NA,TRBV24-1,TGTGCCACCAGTGACGACCCCAGGGTGAACACTGAAGCTTTCTTT,CATSDDPRVNTEAFF
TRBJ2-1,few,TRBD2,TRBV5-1,TGCGCCAGCAGCATCGGGCTAGCGGGGAACAATGAGCAGTTCTTC,CASSIGLAGNNEQFF
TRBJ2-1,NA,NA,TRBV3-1,TGTGCCAGCAGCCAAGTTATTGTGGGGGGGCAATCCTACAATGAGCAGTTCTTC,CASSQVIVGGQSYNEQFF
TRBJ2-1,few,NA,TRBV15,TGTGCCACACGGTCTTCTAGCTCCTACAATGAGCAGTTCTTC,CATRSSSSYNEQFF
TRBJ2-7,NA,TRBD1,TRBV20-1,TGCAGTACATCGACAGGGTTCGACGAGCAGTACTTC,CSTSTGFDEQYF
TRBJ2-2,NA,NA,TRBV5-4,TGTGCCAGCAGCCCGGAGAGCGGAGGGGCCGGGGAGCTGTTTTTT,CASSPESGGAGELFF
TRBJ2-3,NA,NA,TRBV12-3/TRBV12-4,TGTGCCAGCATGCCGGGTCGCACAGATACGCAGTATTTT,CASMPGRTDTQYF
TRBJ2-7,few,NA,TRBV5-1,TGCGCCAGCAGCTTGTCGGGTGACACGGTTGACGAGCAGTACTTC,CASSLSGDTVDEQYF
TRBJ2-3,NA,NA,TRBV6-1,TGTGCCAGCAGAACTCGAGGGACAGATACGCAGTATTTT,CASRTRGTDTQYF
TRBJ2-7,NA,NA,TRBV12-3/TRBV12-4,TGTGCCAGCAGTCGGGGTAACGAGCAGTACTTC,CASSRGNEQYF
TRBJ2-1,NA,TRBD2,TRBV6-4,TGTGCCAGCAGTGACCCCTCAGCGGGAGGGGACAATGAGCAGTTCTTC,CASSDPSAGGDNEQFF
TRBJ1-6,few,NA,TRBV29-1,TGCAGCGCTACGCAGGGCGGGGGATCACCCCTCCACTTT,CSATQGGGSPLHF
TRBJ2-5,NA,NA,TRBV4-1,TGCGCCAGCAGCCAAGATGGAGGGTCCGGGGAGACCCAGTACTTC,CASSQDGGSGETQYF
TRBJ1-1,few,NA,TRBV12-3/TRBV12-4,TGTGCCAGCAGGGGGGTGGCGACCTTAGCTGAAGCTTTCTTT,CASRGVATLAEAFF
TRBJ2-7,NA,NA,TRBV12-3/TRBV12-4,TGTGCCAGCAGTCACCCCCGGACAACCTACGAGCAGTACTTC,CASSHPRTTYEQYF
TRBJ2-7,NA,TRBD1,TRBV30,TGTGCCTGGAGTCGTACTACAGGGGGCTACGAGCAGTACTTC,CAWSRTTGGYEQYF
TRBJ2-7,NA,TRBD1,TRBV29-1,TGCAGCGTTTATGGGACAGGGGCCTACGAGCAGTACTTC,CSVYGTGAYEQYF
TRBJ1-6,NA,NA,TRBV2,TGTGCCAGCAGTGAAGCGCAGCGGGCAAATTCGCCCCTCCACTTT,CASSEAQRANSPLHF
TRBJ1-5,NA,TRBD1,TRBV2,TGTGCCAGCAGGGGGGACAGGACTAGCAATCAGCCCCAGCATTTT,CASRGDRTSNQPQHF
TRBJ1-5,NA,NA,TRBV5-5,TGTGCCAGCAGCTTGGGTACAGGGAATATCAATCAGCCCCAGCATTTT,CASSLGTGNINQPQHF
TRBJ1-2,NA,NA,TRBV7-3,TGTGCCAGCAGCTTAGATAATCATTCTGGCTACACCTTC,CASSLDNHSGYTF
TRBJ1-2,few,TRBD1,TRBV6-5,TGTGCCAGCAGTTACCTTGAGGGACAGCACTATGGCTACACCTTC,CASSYLEGQHYGYTF
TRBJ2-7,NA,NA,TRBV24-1,TGTGCCACCAGTGCTGGGGCGAGCTCCTACGAGCAGTACTTC,CATSAGASSYEQYF
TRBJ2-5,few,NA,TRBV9,TGTGCCAGCAGCGTAGTAGATAGTCAAGAGACCCAGTACTTC,CASSVVDSQETQYF